The clone carrying this T cell receptor beta chain was picked up a small number of times. Its specificity is not known. The data were obtained in a study of beta chain features in type 1 diabetes. Across the study: All samples together contributed more than 90,000,000 sorted cells for examination.

Every donor had blood drawn once into heparin, approximately 120 mL on average. All of the isolated RNA was reverse transcribed, so expressed TCRB transcripts were sequenced. Sequencing used immunoSEQ multiplex PCR; TCRdb keeps in-frame clones, though not all of them. Of 50,000 or so clones in the sample, less than 55% were seen once. This CDR3 spans 14 amino acids. In germline, CDR1 is MDHEN, CDR2 SYDVKM. Regarding the study as a whole: A moderate, significant TCRB CDR3 shortening appeared in type 1 diabetes across four CD4+ subsets. The study notes PCR might favor shorter templates equally in patients and controls. Type 1 diabetes patients had VDJ junctions that carried fewer insertions and more deletions.

The chain carries TRBV28 and TRBJ2-5; 8 nucleotides agree with TRBD2. TRBJ2-7 explains the end of the DNA better; the J call may be wrong. This clonotype was sampled from a man aged 25-40 years with type 1 diabetes. Sequencing input: Tregs from blood. In nucleotides, the CDR3 is TGTGCCAGCAGTTTCGGTAGCGGGAACCACGAGCAGTACTTC. This codes for CASSFGSGNHEQYF.